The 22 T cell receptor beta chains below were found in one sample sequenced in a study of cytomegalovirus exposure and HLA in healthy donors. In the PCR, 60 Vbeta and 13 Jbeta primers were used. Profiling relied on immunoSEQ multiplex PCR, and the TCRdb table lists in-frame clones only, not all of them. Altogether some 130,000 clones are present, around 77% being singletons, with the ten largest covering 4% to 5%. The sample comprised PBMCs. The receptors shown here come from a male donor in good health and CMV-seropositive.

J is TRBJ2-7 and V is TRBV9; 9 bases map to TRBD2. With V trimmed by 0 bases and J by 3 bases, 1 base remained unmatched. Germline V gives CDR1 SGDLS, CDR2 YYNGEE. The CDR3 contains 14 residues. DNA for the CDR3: TGTGCCAGCAGCGTAGAACTAGCGGGCTACGAGCAGTACTTC. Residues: CASSVELAGYEQYF.

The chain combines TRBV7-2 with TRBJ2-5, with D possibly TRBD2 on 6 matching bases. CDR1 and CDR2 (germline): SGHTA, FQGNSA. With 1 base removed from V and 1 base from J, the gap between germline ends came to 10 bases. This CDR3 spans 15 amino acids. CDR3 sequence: CASSLGAGIQETQYF. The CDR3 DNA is TGTGCCAGCAGCTTAGGTGCGGGGATCCAAGAGACCCAGTACTTC.

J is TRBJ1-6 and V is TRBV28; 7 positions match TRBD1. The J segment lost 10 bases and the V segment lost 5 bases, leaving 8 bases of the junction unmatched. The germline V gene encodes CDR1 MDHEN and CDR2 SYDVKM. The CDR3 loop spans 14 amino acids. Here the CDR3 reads CASSETGFDSPLHF. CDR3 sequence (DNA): TGTGCCAGCAGTGAGACAGGGTTTGACTCACCCCTCCACTTT.

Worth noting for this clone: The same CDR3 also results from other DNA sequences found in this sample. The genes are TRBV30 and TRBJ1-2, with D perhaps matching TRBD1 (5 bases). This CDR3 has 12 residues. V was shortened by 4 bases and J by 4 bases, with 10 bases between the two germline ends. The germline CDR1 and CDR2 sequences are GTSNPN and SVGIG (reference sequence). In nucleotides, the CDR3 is TGTGCCTGGACAGGGCTTTCCTATGGCTACACCTTC. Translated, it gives CAWTGLSYGYTF. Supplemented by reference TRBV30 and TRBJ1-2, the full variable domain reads SQTIHQWPATLVQPVGSPLSLECTVEGTSNPNLYWYRQAAGRGLQLLFYSVGIGQISSEVPQNLSASRPQDRQFILSSKKLLLSDSGFYLCAWTGLSYGYTFGSGTRLTVV.

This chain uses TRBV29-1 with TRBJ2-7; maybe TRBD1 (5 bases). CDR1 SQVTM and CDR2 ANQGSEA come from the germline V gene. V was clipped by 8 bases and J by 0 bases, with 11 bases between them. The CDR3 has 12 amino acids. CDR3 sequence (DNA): TGCAGCACCCGGACAAACTCCTACGAGCAGTACTTC. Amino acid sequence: CSTRTNSYEQYF.

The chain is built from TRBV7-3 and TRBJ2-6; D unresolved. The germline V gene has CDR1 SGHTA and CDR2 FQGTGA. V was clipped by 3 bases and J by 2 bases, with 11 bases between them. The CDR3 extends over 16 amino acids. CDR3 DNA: TGTGCCAGCAGCTTTGGCGTTGGAGCTGGGGCCAACGTCCTGACTTTC. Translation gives CASSFGVGAGANVLTF.

CDR3 sequence reads: CASSLGDRPHNEQFF. CDR3 DNA: TGCGCCAGCAGCTTGGGAGACAGACCCCACAATGAGCAGTTCTTC. The chain links TRBV5-1 to TRBJ2-1; maybe TRBD1 (5 bases). The germline gives CDR1 SGHRS, CDR2 YFSETQ. CDR3 length: 15 residues. Trimming cost V 0 bases and J 5 bases, with 12 bases left between them. The variable domain in full, completed from reference TRBV5-1 and TRBJ2-1, reads KAGVTQTPRYLIKTRGQQVTLSCSPISGHRSVSWYQQTPGQGLQFLFEYFSETQRNKGNFPGRFSGRQFSNSRSEMNVSTLELGDSALYLCASSLGDRPHNEQFFGPGTRLTVL.

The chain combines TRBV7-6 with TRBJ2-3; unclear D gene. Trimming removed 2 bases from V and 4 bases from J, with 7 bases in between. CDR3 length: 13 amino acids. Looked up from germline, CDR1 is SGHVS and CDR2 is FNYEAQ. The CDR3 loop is CASSLSGPDTQYF. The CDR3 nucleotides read TGTGCCAGCAGCTTAAGTGGCCCAGATACGCAGTATTTT.

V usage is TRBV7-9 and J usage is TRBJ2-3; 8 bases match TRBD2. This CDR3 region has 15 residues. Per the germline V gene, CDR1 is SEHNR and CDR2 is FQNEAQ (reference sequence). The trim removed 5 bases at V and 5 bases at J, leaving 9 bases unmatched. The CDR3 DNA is TGTGCCAGCAGCCTCGGGAGGGACTGGCGAGATACGCAGTATTTT. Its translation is CASSLGRDWRDTQYF.

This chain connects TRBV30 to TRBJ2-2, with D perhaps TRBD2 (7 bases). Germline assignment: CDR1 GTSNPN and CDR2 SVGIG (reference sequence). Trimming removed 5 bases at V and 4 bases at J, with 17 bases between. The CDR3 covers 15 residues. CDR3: CAWGMGGPGTGELFF. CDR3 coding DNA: TGTGCCTGGGGTATGGGGGGGCCTGGCACCGGGGAGCTGTTTTTT.

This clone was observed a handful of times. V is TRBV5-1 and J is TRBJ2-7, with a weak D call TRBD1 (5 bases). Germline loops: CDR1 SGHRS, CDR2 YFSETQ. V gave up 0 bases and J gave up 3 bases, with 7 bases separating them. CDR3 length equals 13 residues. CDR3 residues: CASSLGQFYEQYF. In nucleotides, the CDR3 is TGCGCCAGCAGCTTGGGACAGTTCTACGAGCAGTACTTC. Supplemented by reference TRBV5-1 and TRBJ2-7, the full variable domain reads KAGVTQTPRYLIKTRGQQVTLSCSPISGHRSVSWYQQTPGQGLQFLFEYFSETQRNKGNFPGRFSGRQFSNSRSEMNVSTLELGDSALYLCASSLGQFYEQYFGPGTRLTVT.

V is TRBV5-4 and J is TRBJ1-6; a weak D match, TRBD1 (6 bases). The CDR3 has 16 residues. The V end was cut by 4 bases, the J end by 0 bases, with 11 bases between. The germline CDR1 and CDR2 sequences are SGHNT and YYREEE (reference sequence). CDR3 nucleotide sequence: TGTGCCAGCAGCGGAAGGGGGAGCTCCTATAATTCACCCCTCCACTTT. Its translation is CASSGRGSSYNSPLHF.

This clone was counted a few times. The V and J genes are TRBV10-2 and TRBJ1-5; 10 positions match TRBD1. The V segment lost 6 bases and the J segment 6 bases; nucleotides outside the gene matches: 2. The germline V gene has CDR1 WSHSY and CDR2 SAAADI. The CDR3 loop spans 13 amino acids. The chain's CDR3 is CASRGTGVQPQHF. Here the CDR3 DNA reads TGCGCCAGCAGGGGGACAGGGGTTCAGCCCCAGCATTTT.

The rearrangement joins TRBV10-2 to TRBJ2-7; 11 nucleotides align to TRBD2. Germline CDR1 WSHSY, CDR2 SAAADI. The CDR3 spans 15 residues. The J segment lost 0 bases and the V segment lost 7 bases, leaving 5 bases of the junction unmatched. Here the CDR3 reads CASKRLAGSSYEQYF. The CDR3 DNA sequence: TGCGCCAGCAAACGACTAGCGGGGTCCTCCTACGAGCAGTACTTC.

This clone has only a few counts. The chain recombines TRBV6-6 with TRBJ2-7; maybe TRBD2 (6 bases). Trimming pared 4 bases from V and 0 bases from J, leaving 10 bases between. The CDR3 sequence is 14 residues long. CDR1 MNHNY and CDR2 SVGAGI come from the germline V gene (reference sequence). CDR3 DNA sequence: TGTGCCAGCAGTTCGGACGGGAGCTCCTACGAGCAGTACTTC. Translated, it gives CASSSDGSSYEQYF.

The CDR3 bases are TGTGCCAGCAGCCCCGGGACAGGGAATAATTCACCCCTCCACTTT. It is translated as CASSPGTGNNSPLHF. This chain connects TRBV11-2 to TRBJ1-6, with TRBD1 matching over 9 bases. The germline V gene has CDR1 SGHAT and CDR2 FQNNGV. The length of the CDR3 is 15 residues. V lost 5 bases and J lost 5; bases outside the gene matches: 4. Full variable domain (remainder filled in from reference TRBV11-2 and TRBJ1-6): EAGVAQSPRYKIIEKRQSVAFWCNPISGHATLYWYQQILGQGPKLLIQFQNNGVVDDSQLPKDRFSAERLKGVDSTLKIQPAKLEDSAVYLCASSPGTGNNSPLHFGNGTRLTVT.

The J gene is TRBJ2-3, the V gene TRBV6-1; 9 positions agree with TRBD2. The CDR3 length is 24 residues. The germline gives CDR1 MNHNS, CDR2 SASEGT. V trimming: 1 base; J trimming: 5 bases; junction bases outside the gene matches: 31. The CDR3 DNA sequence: TGTGCCAGCAGTGAAGATCAGGAGGGGGGATTGGGGCGGGAGGGCCTTAGAATCGGAGATACGCAGTATTTT. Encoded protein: CASSEDQEGGLGREGLRIGDTQYF.

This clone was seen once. The chain's CDR3 is CASSLAPGVATEAFF. The CDR3, as DNA: TGTGCCAGCAGCCTCGCGCCGGGGGTAGCCACTGAAGCTTTCTTT. This chain links TRBV13 with TRBJ1-1; D is possibly TRBD1 (5 bases). Germline V lookup: CDR1 PRHDT, CDR2 FYEKMQ (reference sequence). Deletions cut 5 bases from V and 4 bases from J, with 17 bases between. This CDR3 is built from 15 residues.

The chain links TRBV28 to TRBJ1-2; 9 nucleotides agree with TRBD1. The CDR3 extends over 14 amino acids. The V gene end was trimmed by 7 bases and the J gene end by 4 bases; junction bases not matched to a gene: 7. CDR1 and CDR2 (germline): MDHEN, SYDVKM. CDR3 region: CASIQTGGGYGYTF. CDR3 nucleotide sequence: TGTGCCAGCATACAGACAGGGGGAGGCTATGGCTACACCTTC.

CDR3 DNA: TGTGCCAGCTCACCATATTCAGGGTTCGACAATGAGCAGTTCTTC. It translates to CASSPYSGFDNEQFF. J is TRBJ2-1 and V is TRBV18, with a weak D call TRBD1 (5 bases). The CDR3 is 15 residues long. Between the trimmed V and J ends, which lost 2 bases and 5 bases, there was a span of 13 bases. Germline V gives CDR1 KGHSH, CDR2 LQKENI.

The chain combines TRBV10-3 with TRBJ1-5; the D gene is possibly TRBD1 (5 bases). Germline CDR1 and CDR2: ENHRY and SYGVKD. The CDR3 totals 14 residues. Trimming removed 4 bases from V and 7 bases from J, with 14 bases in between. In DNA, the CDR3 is TGTGCCATCAGTGGCACTCTCGGGGGGCAGCCCCAGCATTTT. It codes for CAISGTLGGQPQHF.

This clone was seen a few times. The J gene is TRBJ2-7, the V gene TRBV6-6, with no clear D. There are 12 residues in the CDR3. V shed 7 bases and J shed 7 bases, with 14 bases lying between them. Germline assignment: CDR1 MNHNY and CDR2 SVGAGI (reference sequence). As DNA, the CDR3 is TGTGCCAGCACCAATTCTATGAGGGAGCAGTACTTC. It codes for CASTNSMREQYF.